This is a list of T cell receptor beta chains from one sample in a study of T-cell reconstitution after alpha-beta-depleted transplantation in children. TCRdb recomputed calls from the PCR reads with MiXCR, one row per CDR3 protein. The table has a few hundred thousand distinct CDR3 sequences, 15% to 20% seen once. Source: PBMCs, mostly from graft donor cells, taken 360 days after TCRalphabeta/CD19-depleted stem cell transplant. These receptors came from a boy in the first two years of life who had a stem cell transplant for Wiskott-Aldrich syndrome, so the T cells may come from the graft donor. Both conserved end residues are part of each CDR3. The D gene is left open where the match is weak. Size is stated for part of the rows, as once, few or many counts, or as a class when the clone is expanded.

v_call	j_call	d_call	clone_size	cdr3_nt	cdr3_aa
TRBV20-1	TRBJ2-7	NA	few	TGCAGTGCGGGGGCTAGCTCCTACGAGCAGTACTTC	CSAGASSYEQYF
TRBV11-3	TRBJ2-2	NA	few	TGTGCCAGCAGCTTAGGTGCGGATAACACCGGGGAGCTGTTTTTT	CASSLGADNTGELFF
TRBV12-3/TRBV12-4	TRBJ1-2	NA	few	TGTGCCAGCAGTTTCCGGGGAAACTATGGCTACACCTTC	CASSFRGNYGYTF
TRBV5-1	TRBJ1-3	NA	few	TGCGCCAGCAGCCGACTTGGGGGGGTCGGAAACACCATATATTTT	CASSRLGGVGNTIYF
TRBV6-2/TRBV6-3	TRBJ2-1	TRBD1	few	TGTGCCAGCAGTTACTTCCCTGGGACAGGGGATGAGCAGTTCTTC	CASSYFPGTGDEQFF
TRBV5-1	TRBJ2-1	NA	many	TGCGCCAGCAGCTTGTTCGGACAAAGCTCCTACAATGAGCAGTTCTTC	CASSLFGQSSYNEQFF
TRBV20-1	TRBJ2-5	NA	NA	TGCAGTGCCCTACAATTGTACCAAGAGACCCAGTACTTC	CSALQLYQETQYF
TRBV14	TRBJ2-4	NA	few	TGTGCCAGCAGCCACCTTACTAGTACGGGAGCCAAAAACATTCAGTACTTC	CASSHLTSTGAKNIQYF
TRBV7-9	TRBJ2-1	TRBD1	few	TGTGCCAGCAGGACAGGGGGCACCTACAATGAGCAGTTCTTC	CASRTGGTYNEQFF
TRBV7-9	TRBJ2-3	NA	NA	TGTGCCAGCAGCTTAGGGGTGGGGGCCCCCAACCCAGATACGCAGTATTTT	CASSLGVGAPNPDTQYF
TRBV10-2	TRBJ2-3	NA	few	TGCGCCAGCAGTGAGATGAGGTGGACAGATACGCAGTATTTT	CASSEMRWTDTQYF
TRBV24-1	TRBJ2-3	NA	many	TGTGCCACCAGTGATTTTGGGACTTACACAGATACGCAGTATTTT	CATSDFGTYTDTQYF
TRBV20-1	TRBJ2-5	NA	NA	TGCAGTGCCCTCAAAGGATTGACCCAGTACTTC	CSALKGLTQYF
TRBV5-1	TRBJ2-7	NA	few	TGCGCCAGCAGCTTGGCCGTCCGCTACGAGCAGTACTTC	CASSLAVRYEQYF
TRBV15	TRBJ1-4	NA	NA	TGTGCCGCCCGGGCGGATAGGGTCGGAAAACTGTTTTTT	CAARADRVGKLFF
TRBV5-1	TRBJ2-5	NA	once	TGCGCCAGCACGAGTGACCCGAAGTGGGAGACCCAGTACTTC	CASTSDPKWETQYF
TRBV6-2/TRBV6-3	TRBJ2-7	NA	few	TGTGCCAGCAGTTCCCGGAGGGGGAGCTTGGAGCAGTACTTC	CASSSRRGSLEQYF
TRBV5-1	TRBJ2-7	TRBD1	few	TGCGCCAGCAGCTTCAAGGGACAGGGACTTGGACGGAGCTCCTACGAGCAGTACTTC	CASSFKGQGLGRSSYEQYF
TRBV7-8	TRBJ1-5	NA	few	TGTGCCAGCAGCTTATACGACAACAATCAGCCCCAGCATTTT	CASSLYDNNQPQHF
TRBV11-2	TRBJ2-3	TRBD2	NA	TGTGCCAGCAGCTTAGATCCTAGCGGGGGGACAGATACGCAGTATTTT	CASSLDPSGGTDTQYF
TRBV24-1	TRBJ2-5	NA	many	TGTGCCACCAGTGATTTGTTTGAGACCCAGTACTTC	CATSDLFETQYF
TRBV24-1	TRBJ1-1	NA	NA	TGTGCCACCAGTGACACGGGACAAAACACTGAAGCTTTCTTT	CATSDTGQNTEAFF
TRBV27	TRBJ2-3	TRBD2	few	TGTGCCAGCAGTTCTTGGCGGGGGATCACAGATACGCAGTATTTT	CASSSWRGITDTQYF